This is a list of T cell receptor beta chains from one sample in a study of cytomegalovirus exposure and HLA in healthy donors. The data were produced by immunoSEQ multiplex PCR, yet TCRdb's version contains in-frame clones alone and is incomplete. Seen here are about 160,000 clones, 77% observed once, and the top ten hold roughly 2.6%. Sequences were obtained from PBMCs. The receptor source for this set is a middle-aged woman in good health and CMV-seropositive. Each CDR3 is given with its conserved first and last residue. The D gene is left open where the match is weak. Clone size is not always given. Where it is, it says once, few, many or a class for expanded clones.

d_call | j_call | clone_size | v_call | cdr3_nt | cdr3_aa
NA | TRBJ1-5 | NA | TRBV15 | TGTGCCACCAGCAGAGATTCCCAGTATAGCAATCAGCCCCAGCATTTT | CATSRDSQYSNQPQHF
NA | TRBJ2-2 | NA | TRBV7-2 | TGTGCCAGCAGCTTCGCGGCCCTTTCGACGGTCGGGGAGCTGTTTTTT | CASSFAALSTVGELFF
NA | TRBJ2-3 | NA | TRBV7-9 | TGTGCCAGCGGACAGACAGATACGCAGTATTTT | CASGQTDTQYF
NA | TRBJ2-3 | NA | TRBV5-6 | TGTGCCAGCAGCCGGGACTTTGCCGGCGGTACGCAGTATTTT | CASSRDFAGGTQYF
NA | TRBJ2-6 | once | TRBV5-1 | TGCGCCAGCCGTGAGGTCTCTGGGGCCAACGTCCTGACTTTC | CASREVSGANVLTF
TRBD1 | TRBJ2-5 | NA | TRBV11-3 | TGTGCCAGCAGCCCCCGGACAGGGGCCGTAGAGACCCAGTACTTC | CASSPRTGAVETQYF
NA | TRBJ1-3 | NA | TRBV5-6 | TGTGCCAGCAGCTTGGATGTTTCATCCTCTGGAAACACCATATATTTT | CASSLDVSSSGNTIYF